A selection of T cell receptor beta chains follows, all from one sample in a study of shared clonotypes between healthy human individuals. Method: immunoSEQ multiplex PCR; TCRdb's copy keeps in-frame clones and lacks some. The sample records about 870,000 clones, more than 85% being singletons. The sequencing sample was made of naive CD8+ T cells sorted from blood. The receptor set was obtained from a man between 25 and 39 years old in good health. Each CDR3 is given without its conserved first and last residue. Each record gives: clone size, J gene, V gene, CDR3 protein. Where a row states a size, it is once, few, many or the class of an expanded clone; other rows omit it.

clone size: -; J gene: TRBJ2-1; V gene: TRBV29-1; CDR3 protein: SVEGLRLAENPGSRQF
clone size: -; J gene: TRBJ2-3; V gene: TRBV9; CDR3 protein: ASSAQGADTQY
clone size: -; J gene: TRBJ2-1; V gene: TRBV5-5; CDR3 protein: ASTLEGDYNEQF
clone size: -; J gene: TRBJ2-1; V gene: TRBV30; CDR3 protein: ACPKERDYNEQF
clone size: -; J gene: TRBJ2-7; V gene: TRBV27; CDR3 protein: ASSFGQGRGEQY
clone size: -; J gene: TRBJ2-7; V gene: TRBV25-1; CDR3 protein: ASRTGTGGGRQY
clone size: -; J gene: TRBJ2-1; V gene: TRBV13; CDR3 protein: ASSSDRWTREINEQF
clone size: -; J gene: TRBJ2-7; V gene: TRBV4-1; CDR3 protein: ASSQEGFYEQY
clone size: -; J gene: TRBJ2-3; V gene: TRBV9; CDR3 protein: ASSVVAGTSGFGSDTDTQY
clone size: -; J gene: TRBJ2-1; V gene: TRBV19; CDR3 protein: ASSTASGSPEQF
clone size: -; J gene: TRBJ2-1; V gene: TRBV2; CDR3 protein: ASSYYPRTSGLNEQF
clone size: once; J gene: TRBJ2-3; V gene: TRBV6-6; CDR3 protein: ASRKGGLITDTQY
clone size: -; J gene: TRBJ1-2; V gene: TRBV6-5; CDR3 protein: ASQKSGYT
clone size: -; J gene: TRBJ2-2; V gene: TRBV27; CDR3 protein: ASSPGLNQVGTGELF
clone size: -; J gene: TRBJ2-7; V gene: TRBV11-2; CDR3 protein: ASSLGSEQY
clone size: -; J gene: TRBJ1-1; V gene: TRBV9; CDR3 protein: ASSIGRNTEAF
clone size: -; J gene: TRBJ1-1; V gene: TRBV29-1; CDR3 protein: SVKTIREGAVPEAF
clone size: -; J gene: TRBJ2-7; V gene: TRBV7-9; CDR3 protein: ASSSSFEQY
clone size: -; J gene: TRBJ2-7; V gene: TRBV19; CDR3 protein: ASSIMGSHQTPYEQY
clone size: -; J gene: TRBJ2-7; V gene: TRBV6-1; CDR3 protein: ASSDQTTTSGSTYEQY
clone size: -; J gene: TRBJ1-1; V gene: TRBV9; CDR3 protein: ASSAGVATEAF
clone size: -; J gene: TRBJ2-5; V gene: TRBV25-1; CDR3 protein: ASSERTDQETQY
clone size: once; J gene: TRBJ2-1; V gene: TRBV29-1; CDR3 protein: SVLWLAGDNEQF
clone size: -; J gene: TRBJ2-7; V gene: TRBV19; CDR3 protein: ASSIAQGSGYEQY
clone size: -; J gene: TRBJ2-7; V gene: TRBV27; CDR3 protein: ASSRTIHEQY
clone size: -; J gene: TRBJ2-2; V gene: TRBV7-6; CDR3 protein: ASSLVGLSNTGELF
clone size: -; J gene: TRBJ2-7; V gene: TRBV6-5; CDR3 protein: ASSHPGLHYEQY
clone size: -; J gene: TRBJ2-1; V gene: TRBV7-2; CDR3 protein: ASSTRQGENEQF
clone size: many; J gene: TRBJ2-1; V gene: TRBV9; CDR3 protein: ASSVEPSGRFYNEQF
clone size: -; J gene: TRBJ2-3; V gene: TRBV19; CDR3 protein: ASSIWTSGSGDTQY
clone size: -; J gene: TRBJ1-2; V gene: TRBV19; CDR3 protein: ASSIVGGDGYT
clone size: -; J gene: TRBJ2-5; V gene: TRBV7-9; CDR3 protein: ASSQQGWETQY
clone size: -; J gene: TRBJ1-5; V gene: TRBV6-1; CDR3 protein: ASSEERLRGLYGNQPQH
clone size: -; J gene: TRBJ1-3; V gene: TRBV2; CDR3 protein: ATDRGPSGNTIY
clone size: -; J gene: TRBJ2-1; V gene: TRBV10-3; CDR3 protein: AISESNSYNEQF
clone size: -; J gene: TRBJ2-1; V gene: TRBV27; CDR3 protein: ASSAGLAPIGEQF
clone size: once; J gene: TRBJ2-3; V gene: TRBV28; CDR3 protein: ASSWENYRDTQY
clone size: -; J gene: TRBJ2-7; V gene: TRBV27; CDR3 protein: ASSSAGRRYEQY
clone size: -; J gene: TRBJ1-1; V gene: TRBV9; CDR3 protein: ASSLIYSLEAF
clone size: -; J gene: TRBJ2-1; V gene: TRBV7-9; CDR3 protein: ASTNASSYNEQF
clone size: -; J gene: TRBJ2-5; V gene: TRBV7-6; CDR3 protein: ASSLGRTPLGETQY
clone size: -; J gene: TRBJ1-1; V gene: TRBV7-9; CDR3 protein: ASSPAPGQTILMNTEAF
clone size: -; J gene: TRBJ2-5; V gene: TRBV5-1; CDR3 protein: ASSTTSGRDQETQY
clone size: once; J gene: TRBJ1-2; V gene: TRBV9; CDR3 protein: ASSGAGTGGIGYT
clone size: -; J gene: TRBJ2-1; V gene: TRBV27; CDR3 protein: ASSAGNYNEQF
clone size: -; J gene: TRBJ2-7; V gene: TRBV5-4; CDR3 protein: ASSLDGGSYEQY
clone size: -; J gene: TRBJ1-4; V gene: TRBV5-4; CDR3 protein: ASSLGLTNEKLF
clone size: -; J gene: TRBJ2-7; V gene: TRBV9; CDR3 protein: ASSVGGIAGVGEQY
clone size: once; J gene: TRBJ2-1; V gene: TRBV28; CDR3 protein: ASSFTSLNEQF
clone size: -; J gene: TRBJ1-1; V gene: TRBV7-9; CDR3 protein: ASSFEHLNTEAF
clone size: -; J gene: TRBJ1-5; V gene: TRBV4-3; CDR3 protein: ASSQGTGSNQPQH
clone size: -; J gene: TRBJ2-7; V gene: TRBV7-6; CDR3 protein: ASSPFGLHEQY
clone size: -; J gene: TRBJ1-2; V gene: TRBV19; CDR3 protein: ASSIWDRAENYGYT
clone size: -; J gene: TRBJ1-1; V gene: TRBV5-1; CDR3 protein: ASSFPGENTEAF
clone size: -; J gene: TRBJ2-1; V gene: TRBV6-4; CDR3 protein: ASSPTKTRPGEQF
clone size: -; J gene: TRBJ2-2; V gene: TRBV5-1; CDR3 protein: ASSLASTGELF
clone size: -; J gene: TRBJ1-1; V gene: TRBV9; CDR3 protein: ASSGGAEAF